This entry lists 14 T cell receptor beta chains sequenced from one sample in a study of blood T cell repertoires in COVID-19. Clones were sequenced by immunoSEQ multiplex PCR, and TCRdb holds only the in-frame ones, with some missing. Among fewer than 300,000 clones listed, about 85% were seen once. The sequencing sample was made of peripheral blood. These TCRs come from a human donor in a cohort sampled during active COVID-19.

This clone came up a few times. CDR3 DNA: TGTGCCAGTAATCTCGGACTCACAGATACGCAGTATTTT. This codes for CASNLGLTDTQYF. The chain employs TRBV19 and TRBJ2-3; possible D gene TRBD2, 5 bases. The germline gives CDR1 LNHDA, CDR2 SQIVND (reference sequence). There are 13 residues in the CDR3. V was pared by 7 bases and J by 2 bases, with 10 bases between.

The V call is TRBV5-1, the J call TRBJ2-3, with 11 positions matching TRBD2. This CDR3 is built from 17 residues. With 1 base clipped from V and 5 bases from J, the junction kept 9 bases outside the gene matches. Per germline, CDR1 SGHRS and CDR2 YFSETQ. The CDR3 DNA reads as TGCGCCAGCAGCTTGCTCTTACCCGGGACTAGCGGAGATACGCAGTATTTT. Translation: CASSLLLPGTSGDTQYF.

This rearrangement joins TRBV5-1 to TRBJ2-7, with 8 nucleotides matching TRBD2. After removal of 4 bases from V and 4 bases from J, the junction contained 4 bases not matched to a gene. Germline V gene data show CDR1 as SGHRS and CDR2 as YFSETQ. This CDR3 is 13 amino acids long. CDR3 DNA sequence: TGCGCCAGCAGCAAGACTAGCGTTTACGAGCAGTACTTC. Translation gives CASSKTSVYEQYF.

To note about this clone: The junction departs from the called germline gene at one end, perhaps through a read error. CDR3 DNA sequence: TGTGCCAGCAGCTTATCTATCGGAAGAGAGGCCCAGTACTTC. This translates into CASSLSIGREAQYF. The chain has TRBV7-9 and TRBJ2-5; the D is unclear. Germline V gene sequence: CDR1 SEHNR, CDR2 FQNEAQ (reference sequence). The CDR3 spans 14 residues.

This clone has more than one count but fewer than ten. The rearrangement joins TRBV7-9 to TRBJ1-2; possible D gene TRBD1, 6 bases. Trimming cost V 4 bases and J 4 bases, with 10 bases left between them. The CDR3 extends over 13 amino acids. Germline V gives CDR1 SEHNR, CDR2 FQNEAQ (reference sequence). CDR3 loop: CASSYTGSYGYTF. CDR3 sequence (DNA): TGTGCCAGCAGCTATACAGGGTCCTATGGCTACACCTTC.

This clone was seen a few times. CDR3 DNA sequence: TGTGCCAGCAGCCCAAGGACTAGCGGGTTCAATGAGCAGTTCTTC. Residues: CASSPRTSGFNEQFF. The V gene is TRBV5-4, the J gene TRBJ2-1; TRBD2 matches 11 bases. The ends lost 4 bases at V and 6 bases at J; junction bases unmatched: 6. Germline V lookup: CDR1 SGHNT, CDR2 YYREEE (reference sequence). There are 15 residues in the CDR3.

The chain uses TRBV27 and TRBJ2-3; 7 bases are shared with TRBD2. This CDR3 is built from 16 residues. V lost 5 bases and J lost 2; bases outside the gene matches: 10. Germline loops: CDR1 MNHEY, CDR2 SMNVEV (reference sequence). The CDR3 DNA sequence: TGTGCCAGCAGTCAGGCAGCCACTAGCGTCACAGATACGCAGTATTTT. Its protein is CASSQAATSVTDTQYF.

The chain links TRBV5-4 to TRBJ2-1; 9 bases align to TRBD2. The germline V gene has CDR1 SGHNT and CDR2 YYREEE (reference sequence). With V trimmed by 4 bases and J by 6 bases, 8 bases remained unmatched. The CDR3 covers 15 residues. The CDR3 sequence is CASSPQGAGGNEQFF. As DNA, the CDR3 is TGTGCCAGCAGCCCCCAGGGAGCGGGAGGCAATGAGCAGTTCTTC. The whole variable domain, filled in from reference TRBV5-4 and TRBJ2-1, reads ETGVTQSPTHLIKTRGQQVTLRCSSQSGHNTVSWYQQALGQGPQFIFQYYREEENGRGNFPPRFSGLQFPNYSSELNVNALELDDSALYLCASSPQGAGGNEQFFGPGTRLTVL.

Regarding this clone: Because it lacks the conserved phenylalanine or tryptophan at the end, this CDR3 is likely a read error. It is unclear where the CDR3 begins or ends on the DNA, so no DNA is shown, and the CDR3 is as TCRdb lists it. This chain's CDR3 is CSVEDLGLALMV. V usage is TRBV29-1 and J usage is TRBJ2-3; the D call in the table, TRBD2, was not verified against the DNA. Germline V gives CDR1 SQVTM, CDR2 ANQGSEA. The CDR3 region is 12 residues in length, termini included.

The V gene is TRBV19, the J gene TRBJ1-2, with 10 bases aligning to TRBD1. Germline V gene lookup returns CDR1 LNHDA and CDR2 SQIVND (reference sequence). This CDR3 spans 18 amino acids. V trimming: 6 bases; J trimming: 4 bases; junction bases outside the gene matches: 17. CDR3 in amino acids: CASSPERLTGTGAYGYTF. DNA for the CDR3: TGTGCCAGTAGCCCCGAAAGGCTCACCGGGACAGGGGCCTATGGCTACACCTTC.

The genes are TRBV5-5 and TRBJ2-1, with 12 bases fitting TRBD2. CDR1 is SGHKS, CDR2 YYEKEE, per germline (reference sequence). The V and J ends lost 4 bases and 6 bases, in that order; junction bases with no gene match: 5. The CDR3 runs to 15 residues. The CDR3 spells CASSLAGGRVNEQFF. The CDR3 DNA follows: TGTGCCAGCAGCCTAGCGGGAGGGCGGGTCAATGAGCAGTTCTTC.

The chain links TRBV27 to TRBJ2-5, with a possible D match to TRBD1 (6 bases). CDR3 length: 16 residues. Trimming left V 4 bases short and J 2 bases short, with 17 bases between. Per the germline V gene, CDR1 is MNHEY and CDR2 is SMNVEV (reference sequence). CDR3 loop: CASSSMTGIFQETQYF. Written as DNA, the CDR3 is TGTGCCAGCAGTTCGATGACAGGTATCTTTCAAGAGACCCAGTACTTC.

The rearrangement joins TRBV3-1 (or the pseudogene TRBV3-2) to TRBJ1-6, with D uncertain. The CDR3 length is 13 residues. Trimming cost V 4 bases and J 14 bases, with 15 bases left between them. Germline CDR1 and CDR2: LGHDT and YNNKEL (reference sequence). This CDR3 is CASSPNRGPTLHF. The DNA of the CDR3 is TGTGCCAGCAGCCCCAACCGGGGTCCCACCCTCCACTTT.

The chain links TRBV11-2 to TRBJ2-3, with 10 positions matching TRBD2. V was pared by 5 bases and J by 2 bases, with 4 bases of the junction left unmatched. The CDR3 length is 15 residues. Germline values: CDR1 SGHAT, CDR2 FQNNGV. The CDR3 here is CASSLAGAHTDTQYF. The CDR3 coding sequence is TGTGCCAGCAGCCTAGCGGGAGCGCACACAGATACGCAGTATTTT.